Listed below are T cell receptor beta chains from one sample, sequenced in a study of control samples from healthy donors and cancer patients. Repertoires were generated with immunoSEQ multiplex PCR, while TCRdb's copy carries only in-frame clones and drops some. The data show 120,000 or so clones, 80% to 95% seen once. Sequenced sample: blood. These TCRs come from a woman between 18 and 29 years old in good health. Both conserved end residues are part of each CDR3. D genes are given only for firm matches. A row's size may be missing; if present it is once, few, many or a size class.

v_call: TRBV6-2/TRBV6-3; d_call: TRBD2; clone_size: .; j_call: TRBJ2-7; cdr3_aa: CASSLLPRTSGRYEQYF; cdr3_nt: TGTGCCAGCAGTTTACTCCCCAGGACTAGCGGGAGATACGAGCAGTACTTC
v_call: TRBV7-2; d_call: TRBD2; clone_size: .; j_call: TRBJ2-7; cdr3_aa: CASSRASGSPAGEQYF; cdr3_nt: TGTGCCAGCAGTCGGGCTAGCGGGTCCCCTGCGGGTGAGCAGTACTTC
v_call: TRBV6-5; d_call: .; clone_size: .; j_call: TRBJ1-5; cdr3_aa: CASTDSRNQPQHF; cdr3_nt: TGTGCCAGTACCGACAGTCGCAATCAGCCCCAGCATTTT
v_call: TRBV4-3; d_call: TRBD2; clone_size: .; j_call: TRBJ2-7; cdr3_aa: CASSQDWFGSGGTYEQYF; cdr3_nt: TGCGCCAGCAGCCAAGATTGGTTCGGTAGCGGGGGGACATACGAGCAGTACTTC
v_call: TRBV24-1; d_call: .; clone_size: .; j_call: TRBJ2-5; cdr3_aa: CATSDSGNGKQETQYF; cdr3_nt: TGTGCCACCAGTGATTCAGGGAACGGGAAGCAAGAGACCCAGTACTTC
v_call: TRBV29-1; d_call: TRBD1; clone_size: .; j_call: TRBJ1-5; cdr3_aa: CSVGTGENNQPQHF; cdr3_nt: TGCAGTGTTGGGACAGGGGAGAACAATCAGCCCCAGCATTTT
v_call: TRBV7-2; d_call: TRBD1; clone_size: .; j_call: TRBJ2-7; cdr3_aa: CASSLKGAFEQYF; cdr3_nt: TGTGCCAGCAGCTTAAAGGGGGCGTTCGAGCAGTACTTC
v_call: TRBV25-1; d_call: .; clone_size: few; j_call: TRBJ1-5; cdr3_aa: CARSPYWGPLYSNQPQHF; cdr3_nt: TGTGCCAGATCCCCGTACTGGGGTCCGCTATATAGCAATCAGCCCCAGCATTTT
v_call: TRBV5-1; d_call: .; clone_size: .; j_call: TRBJ1-1; cdr3_aa: CASSLIVNTEAFF; cdr3_nt: TGCGCCAGCAGCTTGATTGTGAACACTGAAGCTTTCTTT
v_call: TRBV19; d_call: .; clone_size: once; j_call: TRBJ2-3; cdr3_aa: CASRAGPHDSTDTQYF; cdr3_nt: TGTGCCAGTAGAGCCGGACCCCATGATAGCACAGATACGCAGTATTTT